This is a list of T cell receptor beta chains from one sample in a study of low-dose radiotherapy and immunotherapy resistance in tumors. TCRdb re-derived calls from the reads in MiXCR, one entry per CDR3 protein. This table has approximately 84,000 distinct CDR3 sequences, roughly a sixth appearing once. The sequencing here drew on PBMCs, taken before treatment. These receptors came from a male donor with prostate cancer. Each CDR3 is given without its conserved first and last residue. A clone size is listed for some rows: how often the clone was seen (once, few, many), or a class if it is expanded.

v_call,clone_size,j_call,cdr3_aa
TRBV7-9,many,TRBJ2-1,ASSRSYRGGNEQF
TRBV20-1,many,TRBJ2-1,SASQWTSRYNEQF
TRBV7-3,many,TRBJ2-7,ASSSGTGGPYEQY
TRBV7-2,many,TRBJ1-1,ASSRRDSTNTEAF
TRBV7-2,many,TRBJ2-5,ASSLVRATQY
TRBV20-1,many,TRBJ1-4,SARQRGGSNEKLF
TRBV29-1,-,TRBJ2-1,SVGTGGYNEQF
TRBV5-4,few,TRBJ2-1,ASSLGGGAYEQF
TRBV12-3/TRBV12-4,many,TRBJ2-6,ASTPVRSKSPQGANVLT
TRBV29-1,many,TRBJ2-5,RVPPGQPTTKETQY
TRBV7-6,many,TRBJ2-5,ASSSGLAGLQETQY
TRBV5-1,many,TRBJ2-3,ASSPGGRDTQY
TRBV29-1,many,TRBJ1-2,SVSQGRHYGYT
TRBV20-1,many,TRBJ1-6,SAQPGAGTLH
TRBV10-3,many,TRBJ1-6,AISEFLSREKNSPLH
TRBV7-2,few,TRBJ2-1,ASRFTSGALIYNEQF
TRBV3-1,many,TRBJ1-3,ASSKMTEGGNTIY
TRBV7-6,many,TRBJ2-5,ASSSARQETQY
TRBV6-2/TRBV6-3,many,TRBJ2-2,ASRHKGIGELF
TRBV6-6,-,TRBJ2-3,ASSSPGLAPTDTQY
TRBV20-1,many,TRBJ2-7,SARGSQPERGGYEQY
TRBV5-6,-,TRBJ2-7,ASSSESYEQY
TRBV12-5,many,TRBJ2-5,ASGNRFQETQY
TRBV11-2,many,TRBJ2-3,ASSSLAGRTDTQY
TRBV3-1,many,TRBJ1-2,ASSQETGASGYT
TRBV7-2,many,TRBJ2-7,ASSLGGEGSYEQY
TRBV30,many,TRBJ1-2,AWSVGRNYGYT
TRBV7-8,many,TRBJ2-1,ASSFTSSYNEQF
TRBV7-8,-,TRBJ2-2,ASSPAGVGTGELF
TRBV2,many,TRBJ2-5,ASSRPTGHQETQY
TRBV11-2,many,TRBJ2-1,ASSSTRQGLLHHEQF
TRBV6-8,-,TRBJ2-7,ASSRTGDNDYEQY
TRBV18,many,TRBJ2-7,ASSPTGERYGLY
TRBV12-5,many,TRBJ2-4,ASGLVSFQEQGKENIQY
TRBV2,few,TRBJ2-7,ASIGDPYEQY
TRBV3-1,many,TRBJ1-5,AAGAGEHQPQH
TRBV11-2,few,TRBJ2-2,ASSFRQGFTTGELF
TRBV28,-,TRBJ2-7,ASSLWTGNGEQY
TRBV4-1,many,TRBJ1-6,ASSREAWSRGGGWKSPLH
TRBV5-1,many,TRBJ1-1,ASAAGMNTEAF
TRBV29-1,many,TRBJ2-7,SVEVDGTSYEQY
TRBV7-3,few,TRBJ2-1,ASSWSGGLNEQF
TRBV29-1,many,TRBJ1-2,SVERPQGIRYT
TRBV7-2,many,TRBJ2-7,ASSPGRGGWNEQY
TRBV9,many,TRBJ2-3,ASSPIQGGGTDTQY
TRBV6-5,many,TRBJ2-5,ASVDRAEETQY
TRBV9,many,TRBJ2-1,ASSVGATAARNEQF
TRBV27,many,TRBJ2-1,ASSGQVSNNEQF
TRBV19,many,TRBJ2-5,ASRDIGGKETQY
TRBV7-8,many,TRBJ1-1,ASSSTRGGTEAF
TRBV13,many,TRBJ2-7,ASSLGVTLLEQY
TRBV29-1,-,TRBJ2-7,SALGESYEQY
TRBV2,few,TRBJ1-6,ASSGPDYSYNSPLH
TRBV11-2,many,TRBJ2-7,ASSRVDYEQY
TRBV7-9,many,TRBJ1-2,ASSPEPNYGYT
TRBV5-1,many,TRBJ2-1,ASSLVPDNEQF
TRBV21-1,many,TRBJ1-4,ASSKKDWTGGEEKLF
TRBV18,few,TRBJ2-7,ASSPGGGAEQY
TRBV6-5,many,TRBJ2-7,ASSYQGMGEQY